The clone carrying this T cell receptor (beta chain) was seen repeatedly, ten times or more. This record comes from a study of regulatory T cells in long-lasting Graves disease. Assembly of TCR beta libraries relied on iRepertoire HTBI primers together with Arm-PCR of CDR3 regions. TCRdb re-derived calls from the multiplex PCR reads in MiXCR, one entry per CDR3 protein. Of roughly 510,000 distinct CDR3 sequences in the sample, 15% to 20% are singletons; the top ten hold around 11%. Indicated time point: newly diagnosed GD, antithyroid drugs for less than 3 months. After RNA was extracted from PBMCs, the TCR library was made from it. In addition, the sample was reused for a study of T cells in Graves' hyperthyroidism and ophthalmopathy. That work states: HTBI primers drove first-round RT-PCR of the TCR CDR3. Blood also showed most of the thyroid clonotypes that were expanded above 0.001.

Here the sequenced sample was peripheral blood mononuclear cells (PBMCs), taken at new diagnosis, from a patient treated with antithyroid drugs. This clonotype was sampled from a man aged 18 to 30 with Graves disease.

The CDR3 sequence: CASSQEPAAYEQYF. The CDR3 DNA sequence: TGCGCCAGCAGCCAAGAACCAGCAGCCTACGAGCAGTACTTC. The chain couples TRBV5-1 to TRBJ2-7; D is ambiguous. The CDR3 runs to 14 residues. V was clipped by 4 bases and J by 2 bases, with 13 bases between them. From germline, CDR1 is SGHRS and CDR2 YFSETQ. Drawing the rest from reference TRBV5-1 and TRBJ2-7, the complete variable domain is KAGVTQTPRYLIKTRGQQVTLSCSPISGHRSVSWYQQTPGQGLQFLFEYFSETQRNKGNFPGRFSGRQFSNSRSEMNVSTLELGDSALYLCASSQEPAAYEQYFGPGTRLTVT.